Below are 8 T cell receptor beta chains sequenced from a single sample in a study of identical twins. TCRdb reprocessed the 5' RACE reads via MiXCR and lists one record per CDR3 protein. This table holds roughly 1.6 million distinct CDR3 sequences, about 32% found once. The sequencing sample was made of cord blood. All receptors derive from a newborn girl in good health.

The J gene is TRBJ2-1, the V gene TRBV4-1, with 9 positions matching TRBD2. The V gene's germline CDR1 is MGHRA and CDR2 YSYEKL. The CDR3 covers 18 residues. Germline trimming cut 1 base from V and 0 bases from J; bases unmatched to any gene: 7. DNA for the CDR3: TGCGCCAGCAGCCAAGCCCGTGCGGGAGGGGACTCCTACAATGAGCAGTTCTTC. The encoded protein is CASSQARAGGDSYNEQFF.

This clonotype turned up a few times. The DNA for the CDR3 is TGTGCCAGCAGCCATGCTGGCGACGGTTTCAGCACAGATACGCAGTATTTT. Translation: CASSHAGDGFSTDTQYF. V is TRBV11-2 and J is TRBJ2-3; D uncertain. Germline values: CDR1 SGHAT, CDR2 FQNNGV. This CDR3 has 17 residues. The ends were cut back, 5 bases at V and 0 bases at J, with 18 bases in the middle.

This clonotype was seen ten or more times. The chain combines TRBV10-3 with TRBJ2-3; either TRBD1 or TRBD2 may supply D (5 bases each). Germline V gene lookup returns CDR1 ENHRY and CDR2 SYGVKD. The CDR3 is 13 residues long. V was shortened by 0 bases and J by 5 bases, with 6 bases between the two germline ends. This CDR3 reads CAISESRGDTQYF. The CDR3 DNA reads as TGTGCCATCAGTGAGTCGAGGGGAGATACGCAGTATTTT.

CDR3 sequence reads: CASRSREGNEQYF. For the CDR3, the DNA is TGTGCCAGCAGGTCGAGGGAAGGAAACGAGCAGTACTTC. This chain connects TRBV27 to TRBJ2-7, with D perhaps TRBD2 (5 bases). Germline CDR1 reads MNHEY; CDR2 reads SMNVEV (reference sequence). V was trimmed by 6 bases and J by 5 bases, leaving 14 bases between them. CDR3 length: 13 amino acids.

This chain uses TRBV6-5 with TRBJ2-3; 9 nucleotides agree with TRBD2. The V and J ends lost 8 bases and 0 bases, in that order; junction bases with no gene match: 9. This CDR3 has 16 amino acids. Looked up from germline, CDR1 is MNHEY and CDR2 is SVGAGI. CDR3 sequence (DNA): TGTGCCAGCCGACCGAAGCGGGAGGCAAGCACAGATACGCAGTATTTT. Its protein is CASRPKREASTDTQYF.

With respect to this clonotype: With a much larger clone just one base away, this may be a read error. The chain links TRBV25-1 to TRBJ2-1; the match to TRBD1 covers 8 bases. Germline CDR1 is MGHDK and CDR2 is SYGVNS. V was pared by 5 bases and J by 10 bases, with 10 bases of the junction left unmatched. The CDR3 sequence is 14 residues long. The CDR3: CASSRQGTLYEQFF. The CDR3 DNA reads as TGTGCCAGCAGTCGACAGGGGACCCTCTACGAGCAGTTCTTC.

This chain links TRBV12-3 or TRBV12-4 with TRBJ2-1, with TRBD2 identical over 12 bases. The V and J ends lost 3 bases and 3 bases, in that order; junction bases with no gene match: 9. The CDR3 loop spans 18 amino acids. This CDR3 reads CASSFSTSGSPFYNEQFF. As DNA, the CDR3 is TGTGCCAGCAGTTTCTCGACTAGCGGGAGCCCCTTCTACAATGAGCAGTTCTTC.

In this sample, this clonotype turned up a few times. The CDR3 reads CASSLELAGFYEQYF. The CDR3 nucleotides are TGTGCCAGCAGTTTAGAGCTAGCGGGATTCTACGAGCAGTACTTC. The rearrangement uses TRBV28 and TRBJ2-7; 9 bases map to TRBD2. CDR3 size: 15 residues. Germline loops: CDR1 MDHEN, CDR2 SYDVKM. V trimming: 2 bases; J trimming: 3 bases; junction bases outside the gene matches: 5.